The next 30 T cell receptor beta chains were all read from a single sample in a study of cytomegalovirus exposure and HLA in healthy donors (dated by TCRdb to between 2016 and 2019). The library was made by the immunoSEQ multiplex PCR assay. The multiplex PCR relied on a mix of 60 forward primers for TCR Vbeta segments and 13 reverse primers for TCR Jbeta segments. Drawn from immuneACCESS, this table holds only the in-frame rearrangements with V and J called that TCRdb kept. Clones are partly lost; checked studies trace under half to an unresolved V gene and leave the rest unexplained. The sample table records roughly 160,000 clones; around 82% of these occur just once. The ten biggest clones cover 0.38% of the sample. The sample was PBMCs. The origin of the receptors is a boy younger than 10 in good health and CMV-seronegative.

This clone has only one observation. The V gene is TRBV5-1, the J gene TRBJ2-2; tentative D call: TRBD2 (5 bases). This CDR3 region has 18 residues. Trimming left V 0 bases short and J 0 bases short, with 15 bases between. Germline CDR1 is SGHRS and CDR2 is YFSETQ. The CDR3 DNA reads as TGCGCCAGCAGCTTGGAGGTAGCGAGAACTACGAACACCGGGGAGCTGTTTTTT. This translates into CASSLEVARTTNTGELFF.

V and J are TRBV18 and TRBJ1-5; TRBD1 matches at 7 bases. CDR1 is KGHSH, CDR2 LQKENI, per germline. This CDR3 is 15 amino acids long. Trimming took 3 bases from V and 7 from J; bases not matched to a gene: 9. The CDR3 spells CASSPARGPPQPQHF. The CDR3 DNA reads TGTGCCAGCTCACCCGCTAGGGGGCCCCCACAGCCCCAGCATTTT.

This rearrangement joins TRBV9 to TRBJ1-1; 9 nucleotides align to TRBD1. V shed 0 bases and J 0 bases; nucleotides not matched to a gene: 9. The germline V gene encodes CDR1 SGDLS and CDR2 YYNGEE. The CDR3 covers 18 residues. DNA for the CDR3: TGTGCCAGCAGCGTAGGAGGTCATAGGGACAGGGTGAACACTGAAGCTTTCTTT. It is translated as CASSVGGHRDRVNTEAFF.

The chain uses TRBV7-9 and TRBJ2-5; D unresolved. The J call may not be correct, given that the DNA end is closer to TRBJ2-7. CDR3 size: 11 residues. CDR1 SEHNR and CDR2 FQNEAQ come from the germline V gene (reference sequence). In nucleotides, the CDR3 is TGTGCCAGCAGCTCGGAGAACGAGCAGTACTTC. Protein: CASSSENEQYF.

The chain joins TRBV9 to TRBJ2-5; 9 bases agree with TRBD2. The better agreement between TRBJ2-7 and the DNA end casts doubt on the J call. Germline CDR1 SGDLS, CDR2 YYNGEE. CDR3 length: 15 amino acids. The CDR3 reads CASSVGSSGKYEQYF. The CDR3 DNA is TGTGCCAGCAGCGTAGGCTCTAGCGGGAAGTACGAGCAGTACTTC.

CDR3 DNA sequence: TGTGCCAGCTCACCTACCTTAGCGGGAGCAACAGATACGCAGTATTTT. It translates to CASSPTLAGATDTQYF. This rearrangement joins TRBV18 to TRBJ2-3; 9 nucleotides agree with TRBD2. Trimming at V came to 3 bases and at J to 3 bases, leaving 7 bases not matched to a gene. CDR1 is KGHSH, CDR2 LQKENI, per germline. There are 16 residues in the CDR3.

The V call is TRBV15, the J call TRBJ1-5; no clear D. The CDR3 runs to 17 residues. The V end lost 0 bases, the J end lost 0 bases, and 12 bases lay between the germline ends. Germline V gives CDR1 LNHNV, CDR2 YYDKDF (reference sequence). The CDR3 sequence: CATSRDQAAYSNQPQHF. CDR3 nucleotides: TGTGCCACCAGCAGAGATCAGGCAGCATATAGCAATCAGCCCCAGCATTTT.

The chain recombines TRBV15 with TRBJ1-3, with unresolved D. Between the trimmed V and J ends, which lost 3 bases and 2 bases, there was a span of 11 bases. CDR1 is LNHNV and CDR2 is YYDKDF in the germline V gene (reference sequence). The CDR3 loop spans 15 amino acids. The chain's CDR3 is CATSSVRGTGNTIYF. CDR3 DNA sequence: TGTGCCACCAGCAGCGTGCGCGGGACTGGAAACACCATATATTTT.

The J gene is TRBJ2-3, the V gene TRBV7-9; 12 nucleotides align to TRBD1. Germline CDR1 is SEHNR and CDR2 is FQNEAQ (reference sequence). V lost 1 base, J lost 5 bases, and 4 bases stayed unmatched. The CDR3 contains 16 residues. CDR3 amino acids: CASSLGGTGGKDTQYF. The CDR3, as DNA: TGTGCCAGCAGCTTAGGCGGGACAGGGGGCAAAGATACGCAGTATTTT.

The chain uses TRBV5-1 and TRBJ2-5, with D hard to call. The DNA end is a closer match to TRBJ2-7, so the J assignment may be wrong. The CDR3 totals 13 residues. Germline V gene sequence: CDR1 SGHRS, CDR2 YFSETQ. The CDR3 region is CASKSVSSYEQYF. CDR3 DNA: TGCGCCAGCAAAAGTGTGAGCTCCTACGAGCAGTACTTC.

This clone was found once. V gene TRBV19 combines with J gene TRBJ2-1; possible D gene TRBD1, 5 bases. The germline V gene has CDR1 LNHDA and CDR2 SQIVND (reference sequence). The V end was cut by 1 base, the J end by 8 bases, with 18 bases between. There are 16 residues in the CDR3. Here the CDR3 reads CASSIGTNSRPHEQFF. The CDR3, as DNA: TGTGCCAGTAGTATAGGGACAAACTCCCGACCACATGAGCAGTTCTTC.

In DNA, the CDR3 is TGTGCCAGCACCTCTCCCGGACAGGGCTGGAATGAGCAGTTCTTC. Its translation: CASTSPGQGWNEQFF. This chain joins TRBV7-2 and TRBJ2-1; 8 positions agree with TRBD1. The CDR3 sequence is 15 residues long. V lost 7 bases to trimming and J lost 7 bases; unmatched junction nucleotides: 12. Germline CDR1 and CDR2: SGHTA and FQGNSA.

The count of this clone is one. This chain joins TRBV18 and TRBJ2-5, with 10 bases that match TRBD2. This CDR3 has 16 amino acids. V shed 0 bases, J shed 4 bases, and the junction held 5 bases outside the gene matches. Germline V gives CDR1 KGHSH, CDR2 LQKENI. The CDR3 region is CASSPPLAGVGETQYF. The DNA for the CDR3 is TGTGCCAGCTCACCACCTCTAGCGGGAGTTGGAGAGACCCAGTACTTC. Full variable domain (rest looked up from reference TRBV18 and TRBJ2-5): NAGVMQNPRHLVRRRGQEARLRCSPMKGHSHVYWYRQLPEEGLKFMVYLQKENIIDESGMPKERFSAEFPKEGPSILRIQQVVRGDSAAYFCASSPPLAGVGETQYFGPGTRLLVL.

This clone was seen once. This sequence joins TRBV6-5 and TRBJ2-7; 11 nucleotides match TRBD2. CDR1 is MNHEY and CDR2 is SVGAGI in the germline V gene. Trimming at V came to 6 bases and at J to 0 bases, leaving 4 bases not matched to a gene. The CDR3 length is 15 residues. In DNA, the CDR3 is TGTGCCAGCAGCCGAGGGACTAGCGGCTCCTACGAGCAGTACTTC. It specifies CASSRGTSGSYEQYF.

This chain uses TRBV7-9 with TRBJ1-4; 9 nucleotides match TRBD1. This CDR3 spans 19 amino acids. Germline loops: CDR1 SEHNR, CDR2 FQNEAQ (reference sequence). The ends lost 3 bases at V and 3 bases at J; junction bases unmatched: 14. The CDR3 DNA is TGTGCCAGCAGCTTGGACAGGGGAAGTTTTTTCAGTTCTAATGAAAAACTGTTTTTT. This gives the protein CASSLDRGSFFSSNEKLFF.

V usage is TRBV25-1 and J usage is TRBJ1-1, with a tentative D call TRBD1 (6 bases). Trimming took off 3 bases at V and 2 bases at J, with 19 bases between the two ends. The CDR3 loop spans 17 amino acids. Germline assignment: CDR1 MGHDK and CDR2 SYGVNS. The CDR3 loop reads CASSDYFPGTPNTEAFF. CDR3 in DNA: TGTGCCAGCAGTGACTACTTCCCCGGGACACCCAACACTGAAGCTTTCTTT.

This sequence joins TRBV11-2 and TRBJ2-7; 8 bases agree with TRBD2. CDR1 and CDR2 from the germline V gene are SGHAT and FQNNGV. The CDR3 length is 16 residues. With V trimmed by 4 bases and J by 2 bases, 10 bases remained unmatched. The DNA for the CDR3 is TGTGCCAGCAGCTCCTGGTGGGCGGGAGGCACCTACGAGCAGTACTTC. It is translated as CASSSWWAGGTYEQYF.

This clone was observed once. V gene TRBV2 combines with J gene TRBJ2-7; TRBD2 matches at 9 bases. The junction had 6 bases not matched to a gene; V was cut back by 6 bases and J by 3 bases. Germline values: CDR1 SNHLY, CDR2 FYNNEI. The CDR3 runs 14 residues. Written as DNA, the CDR3 is TGTGCCAGCAGGGGTAGCGGGAGAATCTACGAGCAGTACTTC. It is translated as CASRGSGRIYEQYF. Combining the CDR3 with reference TRBV2 and TRBJ2-7 gives the whole variable domain EPEVTQTPSHQVTQMGQEVILRCVPISNHLYFYWYRQILGQKVEFLVSFYNNEISEKSEIFDDQFSVERPDGSNFTLKIRSTKLEDSAMYFCASRGSGRIYEQYFGPGTRLTVT.

This rearrangement joins TRBV15 to TRBJ1-2; TRBD1 might be the D (6 bases). This CDR3 is 15 amino acids long. V dropped 1 base and J dropped 7 bases, with 16 bases sitting between them. The germline CDR1 and CDR2 sequences are LNHNV and YYDKDF (reference sequence). Here the CDR3 DNA reads TGTGCCACCAGCAGAGCCAGGATCCGAGGGGGTGGCTACACCTTC. Encoded protein: CATSRARIRGGGYTF.

The chain combines TRBV7-3 with TRBJ2-5, with a possible D match to TRBD2 (5 bases). Germline CDR1 reads SGHTA; CDR2 reads FQGTGA. V lost 3 bases and J 1 base, leaving 6 bases between the germline ends. There are 13 residues in the CDR3. CDR3 DNA sequence: TGTGCCAGCAGCTTGGGGAGCCAAGAGACCCAGTACTTC. Translated, it gives CASSLGSQETQYF.

J is TRBJ1-2 and V is TRBV20-1; D not resolved. Germline CDR1 is DFQATT and CDR2 is SNEGSKA (reference sequence). Trimming took 6 bases from V and 8 from J, leaving 10 bases between them. This CDR3 is built from 10 residues. The CDR3 sequence is CSAPSGGYTF. CDR3 nucleotides: TGCAGTGCCCCCTCGGGGGGCTACACCTTC.

V gene TRBV10-2 combines with J gene TRBJ2-7; D call uncertain. Germline V gene sequence: CDR1 WSHSY, CDR2 SAAADI. The CDR3 has 14 residues. Trimming pared 0 bases from V and 1 base from J, leaving 7 bases between. The CDR3 sequence is CASSESARSYEQYF. CDR3 nucleotide sequence: TGCGCCAGCAGTGAGTCTGCGAGGTCCTACGAGCAGTACTTC.

This chain links TRBV19 with TRBJ2-6; D remains ambiguous. Germline loops: CDR1 LNHDA, CDR2 SQIVND (reference sequence). The V end was cut by 6 bases, the J end by 0 bases, with 3 bases between. The CDR3 is 13 residues long. The CDR3 loop is CASRASGANVLTF. The CDR3 DNA follows: TGTGCCAGTAGGGCCTCTGGGGCCAACGTCCTGACTTTC.

V and J are TRBV4-1 and TRBJ1-2, with 8 bases matching TRBD1. The CDR3 length is 15 residues. V was clipped by 4 bases and J by 4 bases; unmatched bases: 8. The germline V gene encodes CDR1 MGHRA and CDR2 YSYEKL. In nucleotides, the CDR3 is TGCGCCAGCAGCCCAGGGACAGGCGAGGGCTATGGCTACACCTTC. Translating it yields CASSPGTGEGYGYTF.

The rearrangement uses TRBV27 and TRBJ1-4, with D tentatively TRBD1 (6 bases). From germline, CDR1 is MNHEY and CDR2 SMNVEV (reference sequence). CDR3 length: 15 amino acids. Trimming stripped 6 bases from V and 3 bases from J, with 14 bases between. The CDR3 DNA reads as TGTGCCAGCAGCCCCACAGGGAGAGCTAATGAAAAACTGTTTTTT. Translating gives CASSPTGRANEKLFF.

The chain recombines TRBV19 with TRBJ1-1; 7 bases agree with TRBD1. V gave up 6 bases and J gave up 2 bases; unmatched junction bases: 6. This CDR3 is 14 amino acids long. Germline V gene data show CDR1 as LNHDA and CDR2 as SQIVND (reference sequence). The CDR3 DNA reads as TGTGCCAGTAGCAAGACAGGGAGCAACACTGAAGCTTTCTTT. Protein product: CASSKTGSNTEAFF.

V and J are TRBV6-4 and TRBJ2-1, with TRBD1 matching 7 bases. The germline V gene encodes CDR1 MRHNA and CDR2 SNTAGT. Trimming took 6 bases from V and 2 from J; bases not matched to a gene: 4. The CDR3 is 14 residues long. DNA of the CDR3: TGTGCCAGCAGAAAGGGGACAGCCTACAATGAGCAGTTCTTC. It encodes CASRKGTAYNEQFF.

The chain couples TRBV9 to TRBJ2-7; TRBD1 agrees at 12 bases. CDR1 is SGDLS, CDR2 YYNGEE, per germline. The CDR3 totals 15 residues. Losses at the gene ends were 4 bases for V and 6 bases for J; bases not matched to a gene: 8. CDR3 residues: CASSTPGTGGVEQYF. CDR3 DNA: TGTGCCAGCAGCACCCCCGGGACAGGGGGCGTCGAGCAGTACTTC.

As to this clone: Other DNA variants within this sample encode the same CDR3. The V and J genes are TRBV29-1 and TRBJ2-7; D is perhaps TRBD2 (5 bases). Germline V gene lookup returns CDR1 SQVTM and CDR2 ANQGSEA. V lost 6 bases and J 3 bases, leaving 9 bases between the germline ends. The CDR3 has 11 residues. The CDR3 DNA sequence: TGCAGCGTCTCCGGGAACTACGAGCAGTACTTC. As protein: CSVSGNYEQYF.

V usage is TRBV19 and J usage is TRBJ2-1; TRBD2 aligns across 8 bases. From germline, CDR1 is LNHDA and CDR2 SQIVND (reference sequence). The CDR3 consists of 15 residues. V trimming: 5 bases; J trimming: 7 bases; junction bases outside the gene matches: 10. CDR3 sequence: CASSAGLEGINEQFF. The CDR3 nucleotides read TGTGCCAGTAGTGCGGGACTAGAAGGTATAAATGAGCAGTTCTTC.